This is a list of T cell receptor beta chains from one sample in a study of OX40 agonist ivuxolimab in advanced cancers. This table comes from immunoSEQ multiplex PCR, and its TCRdb copy is limited to in-frame clones, with some not included. The sample lists about 59,000 clones, approximately 87% occurring once. Specimen: CD4+ or CD8+ T cells sorted from blood, collected in a trial of the OX40 agonist ivuxolimab. These receptors were collected from an adult with an advanced solid tumor such as melanoma, head and neck, liver or kidney cancer. The CDR3 runs from the conserved cysteine through the conserved F or W.

j_call | v_call | cdr3_aa
TRBJ1-1 | TRBV9 | CASSVEGAYTEAFF
TRBJ2-5 | TRBV19 | CASSPRTGEGTQYF
TRBJ2-5 | TRBV7-9 | CASAQGVEETQYF
TRBJ2-3 | TRBV28 | CASTYEGGRTDTQYF
TRBJ1-2 | TRBV27 | CASSRDSSYGYTF
TRBJ1-1 | TRBV19 | CASSIQYGEAFF
TRBJ2-2 | TRBV2 | CASIGTGVVGELFF
TRBJ2-1 | TRBV29-1 | CSVGLAERVDEQFF
TRBJ1-4 | TRBV16 | CASSRDTSNEKLFF
TRBJ1-6 | TRBV6-1 | CATTGSVSSPLHF
TRBJ2-7 | TRBV11-2 | CASSLEGGIYEQYF
TRBJ2-7 | TRBV5-1 | CASSPAKGALSEQYF
TRBJ2-3 | TRBV7-2 | CASSLGSGVGDTQYF
TRBJ2-5 | TRBV5-5 | CASSADRFGGQETQYF
TRBJ2-3 | TRBV2 | CASRDRDHTDTQYF
TRBJ2-3 | TRBV5-5 | CASSPSGSTDTQYF
TRBJ2-7 | TRBV6-5 | CASSEGQFYEQYF
TRBJ1-6 | TRBV4-3 | CASSLQNNSPLHF
TRBJ1-1 | TRBV28 | CASSLSAPNTEAFF
TRBJ1-6 | TRBV28 | CASTTPSGGSTCHF
TRBJ2-3 | TRBV19 | CASSIDRGQEYF
TRBJ2-7 | TRBV4-1 | CASSQDRGPAYEQYF
TRBJ1-5 | TRBV19 | CASTLGGRNSNQPQHF
TRBJ2-1 | TRBV7-2 | CASSQRGGSRNEQFF
TRBJ1-4 | TRBV7-2 | CASLERGAEKLFF
TRBJ1-1 | TRBV28 | CASSRRTNTEAFF
TRBJ1-1 | TRBV10-3 | CAISERQGTLGTEAFF
TRBJ2-3 | TRBV7-2 | CASSSGTSDTQYF
TRBJ2-1 | TRBV5-4 | CASSLKTGTSGRQEQFF
TRBJ2-7 | TRBV5-1 | CASSLRVRASNYEQYF
TRBJ1-2 | TRBV28 | CASSLQTPGGYTF
TRBJ1-2 | TRBV28 | CASSSFSTGLSGYTF
TRBJ2-7 | TRBV5-1 | CASSLEDGAAYEQYF
TRBJ2-3 | TRBV7-2 | CASSLTSGRDTQYF
TRBJ1-2 | TRBV5-5 | CASSLISGTGANYGYTF
TRBJ1-1 | TRBV19 | CASIQDRGGTEAFF
TRBJ2-3 | TRBV5-1 | CASSLAGTDTQYF
TRBJ1-3 | TRBV5-4 | CASSPAGVQGSGNTIYF
TRBJ1-2 | TRBV7-2 | CASSSGQGGYGYTF